Below, 28 T cell receptor beta chains from the same sample are listed, as sequenced in a study of control samples from healthy donors and cancer patients. TCRdb's table, derived via immunoSEQ multiplex PCR, lists solely in-frame clones and lacks some. The table shows about 85,000 clones, with around 90% occurring only once. Sequencing was carried out using blood. These receptor sequences come from an older woman in good health.

The chain employs TRBV5-1 and TRBJ1-5; no firm D call. Trimming pared 4 bases from V and 1 base from J, leaving 12 bases between. CDR3 size: 15 residues. Germline loops: CDR1 SGHRS, CDR2 YFSETQ. The CDR3 is CASSLAGESNQPQHF. The CDR3 coding sequence is TGCGCCAGCAGCCTGGCGGGAGAAAGCAATCAGCCCCAGCATTTT.

CDR3 region: CASSLFSGRGPYNEQFF. CDR3 sequence (DNA): TGTGCCAGCAGTTTATTTAGCGGGAGAGGACCCTACAATGAGCAGTTCTTC. The rearrangement joins TRBV27 to TRBJ2-1; 9 bases fit TRBD2. This CDR3 is 17 amino acids long. From germline, CDR1 is MNHEY and CDR2 SMNVEV (reference sequence). V trimming: 1 base; J trimming: 2 bases; junction bases outside the gene matches: 6.

This clone has a handful of counts. The V call is TRBV7-9, the J call TRBJ1-5; a weak D match, TRBD1 (5 bases). Trimming removed 5 bases at V and 1 base at J, with 9 bases between. The CDR3 sequence is 14 residues long. In germline, CDR1 is SEHNR, CDR2 FQNEAQ (reference sequence). DNA for the CDR3: TGTGCCAGCAGCAACCGGGACAGCAATCAGCCCCAGCATTTT. Its protein is CASSNRDSNQPQHF.

The J gene is TRBJ1-1, the V gene TRBV6-5, with D possibly TRBD1 on 5 matching bases. CDR1 and CDR2 (germline): MNHEY, SVGAGI. The CDR3 totals 15 residues. Between the trimmed V and J ends, which lost 7 bases and 1 base, there was a span of 16 bases. The CDR3 nucleotides read TGTGCCAGCACTAAACCGGGACGTAGGAACACTGAAGCTTTCTTT. Its protein product is CASTKPGRRNTEAFF.

The rearrangement links TRBV5-6 to TRBJ1-6; TRBD1 is a possible D gene (5 bases). Trimming cost V 5 bases and J 9 bases, with 12 bases left between them. Germline V gives CDR1 SGHDT, CDR2 YYEEEE. The CDR3 loop spans 13 amino acids. The CDR3 DNA reads as TGTGCCAGCAGTTCGGCTGGGACTTCACCCCTCCACTTT. Translated, it gives CASSSAGTSPLHF.

This chain joins TRBV28 and TRBJ1-1; 8 nucleotides align to TRBD1. The germline CDR1 and CDR2 sequences are MDHEN and SYDVKM. The CDR3 runs to 14 residues. J lost 1 base, V lost 5 bases, and 3 bases had no gene match. This CDR3 reads CASSRQGWNTEAFF. CDR3 in DNA: TGTGCCAGCAGTCGACAGGGGTGGAACACTGAAGCTTTCTTT.

The V and J genes are TRBV5-1 and TRBJ2-2; maybe TRBD2 (5 bases). V was trimmed by 0 bases and J by 6 bases, leaving 12 bases between them. This CDR3 has 15 amino acids. The germline gives CDR1 SGHRS, CDR2 YFSETQ. DNA for the CDR3: TGCGCCAGCAGCTTGGGGGTTACGGACTCCGGGGAGCTGTTTTTT. Amino acid sequence: CASSLGVTDSGELFF.

The chain uses TRBV10-3 and TRBJ1-5; TRBD1 matches 7 bases. The length of the CDR3 is 14 residues. J was trimmed by 6 bases and V by 4 bases; bases with no gene match: 6. Per the germline V gene, CDR1 is ENHRY and CDR2 is SYGVKD. This CDR3 is CAISGQGYGQPQHF. As DNA, the CDR3 is TGTGCCATCAGTGGACAGGGTTACGGTCAGCCCCAGCATTTT.

This clone has more than one count but fewer than ten. This rearrangement joins TRBV4-3 to TRBJ2-3; a possible D gene is TRBD2 (6 bases). Looked up from germline, CDR1 is LGHNA and CDR2 is YSLEER. The CDR3 covers 19 residues. Trimming removed 0 bases at V and 1 base at J, with 20 bases between. The chain's CDR3 is CASSQDGGLRSGRTDTQYF. In DNA form, the CDR3 reads TGCGCCAGCAGCCAAGACGGGGGATTGCGAAGCGGACGCACAGATACGCAGTATTTT.

The chain recombines TRBV3-1 (or the pseudogene TRBV3-2) with TRBJ2-3; 14 positions match TRBD2. The ends lost 3 bases at V and 2 bases at J; junction bases unmatched: 4. The length of the CDR3 is 17 residues. Germline V lookup: CDR1 LGHDT, CDR2 YNNKEL (reference sequence). This CDR3 reads CASSQRTSGGHTDTQYF. CDR3 nucleotide sequence: TGTGCCAGCAGCCAGCGGACTAGCGGGGGGCACACAGATACGCAGTATTTT.

This clone has more than one count but fewer than ten. This chain connects TRBV5-1 to TRBJ1-4; D remains unclear. The CDR3 has 17 residues. The germline V gene encodes CDR1 SGHRS and CDR2 YFSETQ. V was pared by 4 bases and J by 3 bases, with 19 bases between. Written as DNA, the CDR3 is TGCGCCAGCAGCCCGCCTGAGGGCGGCGGGGCTAATGAAAAACTGTTTTTT. Protein product: CASSPPEGGGANEKLFF.

The V call is TRBV27, the J call TRBJ2-7; maybe TRBD2 (6 bases). This CDR3 is 15 amino acids long. V gave up 2 bases and J gave up 3 bases, with 14 bases separating them. Per the germline V gene, CDR1 is MNHEY and CDR2 is SMNVEV (reference sequence). Written as DNA, the CDR3 is TGTGCCAGCAGTTTACGCCTAGCGACGAACTACGAGCAGTACTTC. It encodes CASSLRLATNYEQYF.

The J gene is TRBJ1-4, the V gene TRBV5-5; D gene uncertain. V was shortened by 0 bases and J by 4 bases, with 7 bases between the two germline ends. The CDR3 runs to 14 residues. The germline V gene encodes CDR1 SGHKS and CDR2 YYEKEE (reference sequence). The CDR3 coding sequence is TGTGCCAGCAGCTTGGACAGTCTTAATGAAAAACTGTTTTTT. Translation gives CASSLDSLNEKLFF.

The rearrangement joins TRBV20-1 to TRBJ2-7; D not certain. CDR3 length equals 11 residues. The germline CDR1 and CDR2 sequences are DFQATT and SNEGSKA (reference sequence). Deletions cut 5 bases from V and 8 bases from J, with 13 bases between. CDR3 coding DNA: TGCAGTGCTGTAGGAGACGACCAGCAGTACTTC. It codes for CSAVGDDQQYF.

V usage is TRBV7-2 and J usage is TRBJ1-2; a possible D gene is TRBD1 (5 bases). The V end was cut by 5 bases, the J end by 4 bases, with 14 bases between. From germline, CDR1 is SGHTA and CDR2 FQGNSA. This CDR3 region has 14 residues. As DNA, the CDR3 is TGTGCCAGCAGCCCTGTTCCGGGGGGCTATGGCTACACCTTC. Translated, it gives CASSPVPGGYGYTF. The full variable domain, with the rest looked up from reference TRBV7-2 and TRBJ1-2, is GAGVSQSPSNKVTEKGKDVELRCDPISGHTALYWYRQSLGQGLEFLIYFQGNSAPDKSGLPSDRFSAERTGGSVSTLTIQRTQQEDSAVYLCASSPVPGGYGYTFGSGTRLTVV.

This clone was seen a handful of times. The rearrangement uses TRBV6-5 and TRBJ1-1; TRBD1 matches 7 bases. V lost 5 bases and J lost 6; bases outside the gene matches: 3. CDR1 is MNHEY and CDR2 is SVGAGI in the germline V gene. CDR3 length: 12 amino acids. Here the CDR3 DNA reads TGTGCCAGCAGTCGACAGGGTTCTGAAGCTTTCTTT. Protein sequence: CASSRQGSEAFF.

The V gene is TRBV24-1, the J gene TRBJ2-2; D might be TRBD1 (5 bases). V was clipped by 0 bases and J by 5 bases, with 6 bases between them. CDR3 size: 14 residues. In germline, CDR1 is KGHDR, CDR2 SFDVKD. The CDR3 spells CATSDLPGTGELFF. CDR3 bases: TGTGCCACCAGTGATTTGCCAGGGACCGGGGAGCTGTTTTTT.

This chain joins TRBV2 and TRBJ1-5, with 9 bases fitting TRBD1. The germline V gene encodes CDR1 SNHLY and CDR2 FYNNEI. V shed 6 bases and J 5 bases; nucleotides not matched to a gene: 8. The CDR3 is 15 residues long. CDR3 nucleotide sequence: TGTGCCAGCAGCATCAGGACAGGGGTGGATCAGCCCCAGCATTTT. Its translation: CASSIRTGVDQPQHF.

J is TRBJ2-1 and V is TRBV24-1, with D maybe TRBD1 (5 bases). V gave up 4 bases and J gave up 4 bases, with 19 bases separating them. CDR3 length: 17 amino acids. Germline assignment: CDR1 KGHDR and CDR2 SFDVKD. The CDR3 loop is CATSDQTRQSTYNEQFF. The CDR3 region has the DNA TGTGCCACCAGTGACCAAACCAGACAGTCCACTTACAATGAGCAGTTCTTC.

The chain has TRBV2 and TRBJ2-6, with 7 bases lining up with TRBD1. The CDR3 runs to 14 residues. After removal of 6 bases from V and 4 bases from J, the junction contained 3 bases not matched to a gene. Germline CDR1 SNHLY, CDR2 FYNNEI. CDR3 DNA sequence: TGTGCCAGCAGCGACAGGGCCGGGGCCAACGTCCTGACTTTC. Translation gives CASSDRAGANVLTF.

V gene TRBV4-3 combines with J gene TRBJ1-1; TRBD1 agrees at 9 bases. V trimming: 5 bases; J trimming: 8 bases; junction bases outside the gene matches: 9. Germline V lookup: CDR1 LGHNA, CDR2 YSLEER. This CDR3 spans 14 amino acids. CDR3 sequence reads: CASSSISGQGEAFF. The DNA of the CDR3 is TGCGCCAGCAGCTCTATTTCGGGACAGGGAGAAGCTTTCTTT.

The rearrangement links TRBV2 to TRBJ2-3; maybe TRBD2 (5 bases). The germline V gene encodes CDR1 SNHLY and CDR2 FYNNEI. Trimming took 8 bases from V and 2 from J, leaving 14 bases between them. The CDR3 loop spans 14 amino acids. In DNA form, the CDR3 reads TGTGCCAGCCAGCGGCAGGTTTCCACAGATACGCAGTATTTT. As protein: CASQRQVSTDTQYF. The full variable domain, with the rest looked up from reference TRBV2 and TRBJ2-3, is EPEVTQTPSHQVTQMGQEVILRCVPISNHLYFYWYRQILGQKVEFLVSFYNNEISEKSEIFDDQFSVERPDGSNFTLKIRSTKLEDSAMYFCASQRQVSTDTQYFGPGTRLTVL.

The rearrangement links TRBV7-2 to TRBJ1-5; no clear D. Germline values: CDR1 SGHTA, CDR2 FQGNSA. The CDR3 runs to 13 residues. The V gene lost 5 bases and the J gene lost 5 bases, with 10 bases spanning the gap. CDR3 sequence (DNA): TGTGCCAGCAGCGGCCAGATGGATCAGCCCCAGCATTTT. Translating it yields CASSGQMDQPQHF.

The rearrangement uses TRBV18 and TRBJ1-3, with unresolved D. Germline-derived CDR1 and CDR2 are KGHSH and LQKENI. The CDR3 totals 16 residues. Trimming left V 2 bases short and J 0 bases short, with 11 bases between. The CDR3 DNA reads TGTGCCAGCTCACCATCTAGCGGAGCCTCTGGAAACACCATATATTTT. Encoded protein: CASSPSSGASGNTIYF.

The chain recombines TRBV7-9 with TRBJ2-1; a weak D match, TRBD1 (5 bases). CDR3 length: 14 residues. Trimming left V 5 bases short and J 7 bases short, with 15 bases between. The germline CDR1 and CDR2 sequences are SEHNR and FQNEAQ (reference sequence). CDR3 DNA: TGTGCCAGCAGCCTAGTGGCAGGGCGGAATGAGCAGTTCTTC. This codes for CASSLVAGRNEQFF.

The chain recombines TRBV6-4 with TRBJ2-1; no firm D call. The CDR3 runs to 13 residues. V was cut by 2 bases and J by 9 bases, with 11 bases left in between. The germline gives CDR1 MRHNA, CDR2 SNTAGT. This chain's CDR3 is CASSDGVWSEQFF. CDR3 coding DNA: TGTGCCAGCAGTGACGGGGTTTGGAGTGAGCAGTTCTTC.

The chain links TRBV6-2 or TRBV6-3 to TRBJ1-4; 8 nucleotides agree with TRBD1. This CDR3 has 16 residues. V gave up 5 bases and J gave up 2 bases; unmatched junction bases: 7. CDR1 is MNHEY and CDR2 is SVGEGT in the germline V gene. CDR3 nucleotide sequence: TGTGCCAGCAGTCTCTCTCGGACAGGGACTAATGAAAAACTGTTTTTT. Translation gives CASSLSRTGTNEKLFF.

This chain joins TRBV10-3 and TRBJ1-6; 11 bases are shared with TRBD1. There are 18 residues in the CDR3. V trimming: 2 bases; J trimming: 0 bases; junction bases outside the gene matches: 3. The germline gives CDR1 ENHRY, CDR2 SYGVKD. The DNA of the CDR3 is TGTGCCATCAGTGAGGGACAGGGGGCTAGCTCCTATAATTCACCCCTCCACTTT. It translates to CAISEGQGASSYNSPLHF.